These T cell receptor beta chains were read from a single sample in a study of HIV-infected patients and healthy controls. One entry per CDR3 protein, called by TCRdb with MiXCR from the 5' RACE reads. The sample lists about 5,500 distinct CDR3 sequences, over 8% occurring once. Sequenced here: blood, sampled during antiretroviral therapy. The receptors were sampled from an adult with HIV infection. Each CDR3 is given with its conserved first and last residue. Fields, in order: D gene, V gene, J gene, clone size, CDR3 protein, CDR3 DNA. A D gene is named only where the DNA matches it firmly. Clone sizes are given selectively: once, few, many, or a class where the clone is expanded.

TRBD1	TRBV20-1	TRBJ1-1	many	CSATIQGIMNTEAFF	TGCAGTGCTACAATACAGGGGATTATGAACACTGAAGCTTTCTTT
.	TRBV20-1	TRBJ1-2	.	CSVHFNYGYTF	TGCAGTGTACATTTTAACTATGGCTACACCTTC
TRBD2	TRBV5-1	TRBJ2-5	medium-sized	CASSLAGGYQETQYF	TGCGCCAGCAGCTTGGCCGGGGGGTATCAAGAGACCCAGTACTTC
TRBD2	TRBV19	TRBJ2-1	many	CASTAGTNYNEQFF	TGTGCCAGTACAGCCGGGACTAACTACAATGAGCAGTTCTTC
TRBD1	TRBV12-3/TRBV12-4	TRBJ1-6	.	CASSLARRTGLKDNSPLHF	TGTGCCAGCAGTTTAGCTCGTAGGACAGGGCTAAAGGATAATTCACCCCTCCACTTT
TRBD2	TRBV7-8	TRBJ2-2	once	CASSLGTSGRAGRTGELFF	TGTGCCAGCAGCTTAGGGACTAGCGGGAGGGCCGGGAGAACCGGGGAGCTGTTTTTT
.	TRBV5-1	TRBJ2-7	many	CASSDRLDLYEQYF	TGCGCCAGCAGCGATCGACTAGATCTCTACGAGCAGTACTTC
.	TRBV12-3/TRBV12-4	TRBJ2-5	.	CASSRQLEETQYF	TGTGCCAGCAGCCGACAGTTGGAAGAGACCCAGTACTTC
.	TRBV7-9	TRBJ2-2	few	CASSFSSLNTGELFF	TGTGCCAGCAGCTTCTCTTCTCTTAACACCGGGGAGCTGTTTTTT
TRBD1	TRBV7-9	TRBJ1-1	medium-sized	CASRDAYRGQAMNTEAFF	TGTGCCAGCAGGGACGCTTACCGAGGACAGGCGATGAACACTGAAGCTTTCTTT
.	TRBV9	TRBJ2-3	medium-sized	CASSVYWGSTDTQYF	TGTGCCAGCAGCGTATATTGGGGTAGCACAGATACGCAGTATTTT
.	TRBV7-2	TRBJ2-3	medium-sized	CASTPLEVGTPDTQYF	TGTGCCAGCACCCCGTTAGAGGTCGGGACTCCAGATACGCAGTATTTT
TRBD2	TRBV20-1	TRBJ2-3	medium-sized	CSARGLADTRRDTQYF	TGCAGTGCTAGAGGCCTAGCGGATACTCGCAGGGATACGCAGTATTTT
TRBD2	TRBV3-1	TRBJ2-3	few	CASSRLAGGRNTQYF	TGTGCCAGCAGCCGACTAGCGGGGGGTCGGAATACGCAGTATTTT
TRBD1	TRBV6-2/TRBV6-3	TRBJ1-5	many	CASSYSIRTGANQPQHF	TGTGCCAGCAGTTACTCGATTCGGACAGGAGCAAATCAGCCCCAGCATTTT
TRBD1	TRBV7-2	TRBJ1-6	medium-sized	CASSRTGEPPLHF	TGTGCCAGCAGCCGGACAGGGGAACCACCCCTCCACTTT
.	TRBV7-2	TRBJ2-2	medium-sized	CASSFRNTGELFF	TGTGCCAGCAGCTTCAGGAACACCGGGGAGCTGTTTTTT
TRBD1	TRBV4-1	TRBJ1-6	medium-sized	CASTLFGQESSYNSPLHF	TGCGCCAGCACCCTATTCGGACAGGAGAGCTCCTATAATTCACCCCTCCACTTT
TRBD2	TRBV4-1	TRBJ2-7	medium-sized	CASSQGASGSSYEQYF	TGCGCCAGCAGCCAAGGGGCCAGCGGGAGTTCTTACGAGCAGTACTTC
.	TRBV6-5	TRBJ1-5	many	CASSNTGWNNQPQHF	TGTGCCAGCAGTAATACAGGGTGGAACAATCAGCCCCAGCATTTT
TRBD1	TRBV20-1	TRBJ1-5	many	CSAMDRARGRGGSNQPQHF	TGCAGTGCTATGGACAGGGCGAGAGGGAGGGGGGGAAGCAATCAGCCCCAGCATTTT
TRBD1	TRBV3-1	TRBJ2-7	many	CASSFGTGGAEQYF	TGTGCCAGCAGCTTCGGGACAGGGGGCGCCGAGCAGTACTTC
TRBD2	TRBV6-6	TRBJ2-1	many	CASSYRLAGGGSYNEQFF	TGTGCCAGCAGTTACAGGCTAGCGGGAGGGGGCTCCTACAATGAGCAGTTCTTC
TRBD2	TRBV6-6	TRBJ2-3	medium-sized	CASSSLTSGGADTQYF	TGTGCCAGCAGTTCGTTGACTAGCGGGGGCGCAGATACGCAGTATTTT